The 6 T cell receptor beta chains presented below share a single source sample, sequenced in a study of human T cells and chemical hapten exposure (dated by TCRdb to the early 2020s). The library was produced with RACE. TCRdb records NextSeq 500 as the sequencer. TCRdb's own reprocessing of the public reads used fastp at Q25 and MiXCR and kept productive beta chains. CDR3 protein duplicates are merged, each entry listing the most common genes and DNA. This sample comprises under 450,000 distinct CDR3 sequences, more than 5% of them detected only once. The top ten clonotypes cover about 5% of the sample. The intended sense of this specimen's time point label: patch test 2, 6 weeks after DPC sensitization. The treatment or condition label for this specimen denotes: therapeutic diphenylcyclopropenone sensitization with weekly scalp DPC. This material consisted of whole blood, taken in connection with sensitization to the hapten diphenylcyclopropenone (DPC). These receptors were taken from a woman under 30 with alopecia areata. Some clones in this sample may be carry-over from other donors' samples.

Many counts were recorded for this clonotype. As DNA, the CDR3 is TGCAGTGCTAGAGTGGGATCGGCTTCTGGAAACACCATATATTTT. Protein: CSARVGSASGNTIYF. This chain joins TRBV20-1 and TRBJ1-3; D is uncertain. This CDR3 is built from 15 residues. Germline CDR1 DFQATT, CDR2 SNEGSKA (reference sequence). Trimming cost V 1 base and J 1 base, with 11 bases left between them.

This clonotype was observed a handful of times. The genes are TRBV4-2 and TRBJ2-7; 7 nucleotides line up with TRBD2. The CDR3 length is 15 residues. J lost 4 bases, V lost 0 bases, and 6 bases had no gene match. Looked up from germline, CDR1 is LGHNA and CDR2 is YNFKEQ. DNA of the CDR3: TGTGCCAGCAGCCAAGAGTGGGGGGGGATATACGAGCAGTACTTC. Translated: CASSQEWGGIYEQYF.

The CDR3 DNA sequence: TGTGCCAGCAGCTTGCTGGAGGGGCGGAGCACTGAAGCTTTCTTT. Residues: CASSLLEGRSTEAFF. The rearrangement joins TRBV5-6 to TRBJ1-1, with D possibly being TRBD1 (5 bases). Germline lookup yields CDR1 SGHDT and CDR2 YYEEEE. The V end was cut by 1 base, the J end by 4 bases, with 14 bases between. The CDR3 totals 15 residues.

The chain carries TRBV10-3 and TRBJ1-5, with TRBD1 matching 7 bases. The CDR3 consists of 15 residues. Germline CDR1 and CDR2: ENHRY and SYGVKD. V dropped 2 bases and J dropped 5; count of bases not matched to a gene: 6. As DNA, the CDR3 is TGTGCCATCAGTGAGGGATCCGGGACAGATCAGCCCCAGCATTTT. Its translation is CAISEGSGTDQPQHF.

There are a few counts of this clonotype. CDR3 in amino acids: CSAPGQGFYEQYF. The CDR3 bases are TGCAGTGCGCCCGGACAGGGTTTCTACGAGCAGTACTTC. The genes are TRBV20-1 and TRBJ2-7; 8 positions agree with TRBD1. Germline lookup yields CDR1 DFQATT and CDR2 SNEGSKA (reference sequence). The ends lost 6 bases at V and 3 bases at J; junction bases unmatched: 7. The CDR3 covers 13 residues.

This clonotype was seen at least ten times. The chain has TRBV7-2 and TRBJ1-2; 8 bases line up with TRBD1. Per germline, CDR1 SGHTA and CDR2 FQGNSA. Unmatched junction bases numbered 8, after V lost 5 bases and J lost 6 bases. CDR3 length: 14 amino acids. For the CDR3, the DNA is TGTGCCAGCAGCCGTGACAGGGGTACAAATGGCTACACCTTC. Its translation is CASSRDRGTNGYTF.